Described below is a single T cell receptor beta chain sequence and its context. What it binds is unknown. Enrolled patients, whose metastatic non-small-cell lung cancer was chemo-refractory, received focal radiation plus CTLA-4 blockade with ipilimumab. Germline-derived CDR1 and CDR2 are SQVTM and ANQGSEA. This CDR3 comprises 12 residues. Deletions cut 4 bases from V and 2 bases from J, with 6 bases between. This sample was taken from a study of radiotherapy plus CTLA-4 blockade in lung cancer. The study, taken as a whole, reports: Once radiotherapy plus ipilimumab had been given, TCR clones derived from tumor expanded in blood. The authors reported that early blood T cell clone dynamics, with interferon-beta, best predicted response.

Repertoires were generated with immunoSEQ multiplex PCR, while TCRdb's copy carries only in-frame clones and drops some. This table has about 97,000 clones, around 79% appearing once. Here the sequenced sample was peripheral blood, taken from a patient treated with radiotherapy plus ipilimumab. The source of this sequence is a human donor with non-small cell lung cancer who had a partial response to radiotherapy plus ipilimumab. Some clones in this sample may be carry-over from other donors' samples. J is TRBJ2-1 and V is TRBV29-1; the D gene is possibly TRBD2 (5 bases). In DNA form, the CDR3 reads TGCAGCGTTGGCGGGCCCTACAATGAGCAGTTCTTC. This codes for CSVGGPYNEQFF.